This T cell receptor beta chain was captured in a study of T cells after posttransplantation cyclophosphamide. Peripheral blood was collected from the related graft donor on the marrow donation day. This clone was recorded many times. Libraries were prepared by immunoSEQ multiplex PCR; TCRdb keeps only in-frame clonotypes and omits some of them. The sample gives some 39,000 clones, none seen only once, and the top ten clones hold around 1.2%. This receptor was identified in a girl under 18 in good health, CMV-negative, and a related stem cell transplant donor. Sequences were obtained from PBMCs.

This CDR3 reads CASSRNRVGYTF. In DNA, the CDR3 is TGTGCCAGCAGCCGGAACAGGGTTGGCTACACCTTC. The rearrangement joins TRBV5-8 to TRBJ1-2, with D maybe TRBD1 (6 bases). CDR1 and CDR2 (germline): SGHTS, YDEGEE. V lost 4 bases and J lost 7, with 11 bases in between. The CDR3 is 12 residues long.